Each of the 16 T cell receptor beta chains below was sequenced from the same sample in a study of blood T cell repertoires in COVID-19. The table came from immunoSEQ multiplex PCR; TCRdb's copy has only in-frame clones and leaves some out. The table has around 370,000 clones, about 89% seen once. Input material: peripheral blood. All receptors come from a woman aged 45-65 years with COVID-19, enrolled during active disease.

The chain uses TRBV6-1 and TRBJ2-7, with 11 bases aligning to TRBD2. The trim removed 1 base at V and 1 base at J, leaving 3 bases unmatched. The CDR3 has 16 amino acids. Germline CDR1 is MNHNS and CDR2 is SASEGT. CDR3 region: CASSEGTSGSSYEQYF. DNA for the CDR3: TGTGCCAGCAGTGAAGGTACTAGCGGGAGTTCCTACGAGCAGTACTTC.

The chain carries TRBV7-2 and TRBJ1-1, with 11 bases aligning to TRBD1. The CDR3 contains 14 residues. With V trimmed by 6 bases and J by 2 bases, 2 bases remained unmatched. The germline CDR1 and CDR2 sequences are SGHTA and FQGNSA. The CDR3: CASRGQGANTEAFF. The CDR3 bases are TGTGCCAGCAGAGGACAGGGGGCTAACACTGAAGCTTTCTTT.

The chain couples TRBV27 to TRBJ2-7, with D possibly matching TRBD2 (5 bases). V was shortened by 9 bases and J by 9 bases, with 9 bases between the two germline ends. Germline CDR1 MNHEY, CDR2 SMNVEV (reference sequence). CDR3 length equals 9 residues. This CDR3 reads CARLEGQYF. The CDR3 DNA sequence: TGTGCCAGGCTAGAGGGGCAGTACTTC.

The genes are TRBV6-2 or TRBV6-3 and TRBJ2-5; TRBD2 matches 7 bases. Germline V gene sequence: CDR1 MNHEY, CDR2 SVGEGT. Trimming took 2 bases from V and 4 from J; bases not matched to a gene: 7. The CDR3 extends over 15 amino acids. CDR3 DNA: TGTGCCAGCAGTTACAGGCGGGAGACCCCAGAGACCCAGTACTTC. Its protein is CASSYRRETPETQYF.

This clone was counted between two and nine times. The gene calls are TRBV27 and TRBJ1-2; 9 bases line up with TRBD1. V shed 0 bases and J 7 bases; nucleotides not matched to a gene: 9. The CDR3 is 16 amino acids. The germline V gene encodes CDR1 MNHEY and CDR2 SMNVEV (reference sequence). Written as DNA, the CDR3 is TGTGCCAGCAGTTTATCGGGCTTCGGGACAGGGTTTGGCTACACCTTC. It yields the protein CASSLSGFGTGFGYTF.

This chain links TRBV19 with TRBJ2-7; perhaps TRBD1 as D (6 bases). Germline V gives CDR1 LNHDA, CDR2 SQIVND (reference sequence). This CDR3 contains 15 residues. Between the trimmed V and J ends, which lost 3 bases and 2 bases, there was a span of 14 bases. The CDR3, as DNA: TGTGCCAGTAGTATTCCAGGGGTTGCGCCCTACGAGCAGTACTTC. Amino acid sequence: CASSIPGVAPYEQYF.

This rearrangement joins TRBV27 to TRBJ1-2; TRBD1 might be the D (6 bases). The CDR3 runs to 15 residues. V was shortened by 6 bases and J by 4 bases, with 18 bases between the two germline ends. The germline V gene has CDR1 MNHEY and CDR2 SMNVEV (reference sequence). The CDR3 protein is CASRPAIQGSYGYTF. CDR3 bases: TGTGCCAGCAGACCTGCGATACAGGGAAGCTATGGCTACACCTTC.

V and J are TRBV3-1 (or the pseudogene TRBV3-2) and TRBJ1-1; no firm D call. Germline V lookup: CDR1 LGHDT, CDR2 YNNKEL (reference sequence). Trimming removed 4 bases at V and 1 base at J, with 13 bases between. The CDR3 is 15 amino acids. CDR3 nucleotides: TGTGCCAGCAGCCCTTACGGGAGAAAGAACACTGAAGCTTTCTTT. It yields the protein CASSPYGRKNTEAFF.

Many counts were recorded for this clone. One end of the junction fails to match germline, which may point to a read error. The CDR3 protein is CASNYGRTTTDTQYF. CDR3 nucleotides: TGTGCCAGCAATTACGGCAGGACAACCACAGATACGCAGTATTTT. The rearrangement links TRBV6-2 or TRBV6-3 to TRBJ2-3, with D perhaps matching TRBD1 (5 bases). The CDR3 is made up of 15 amino acids. Germline V CDR1 and CDR2: MNHEY, SVGEGT.

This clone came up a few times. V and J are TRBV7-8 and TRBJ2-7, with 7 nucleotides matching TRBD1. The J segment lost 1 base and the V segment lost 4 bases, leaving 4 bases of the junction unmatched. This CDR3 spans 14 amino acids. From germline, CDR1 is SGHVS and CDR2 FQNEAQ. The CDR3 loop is CASSSWTGSYEQYF. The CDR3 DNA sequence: TGTGCCAGCAGCTCCTGGACAGGATCCTACGAGCAGTACTTC.

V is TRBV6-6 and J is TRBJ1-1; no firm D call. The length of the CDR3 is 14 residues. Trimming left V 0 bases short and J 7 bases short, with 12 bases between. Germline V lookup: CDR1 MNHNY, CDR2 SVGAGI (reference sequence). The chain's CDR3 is CASSYSAAAGEAFF. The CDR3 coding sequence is TGTGCCAGCAGTTACTCGGCGGCGGCGGGTGAAGCTTTCTTT.

The CDR3 here is CSVPGTGSYEQYF. In DNA form, the CDR3 reads TGCAGCGTACCCGGGACAGGGAGCTACGAGCAGTACTTC. The J gene is TRBJ2-7, the V gene TRBV29-1; 9 bases align to TRBD1. This CDR3 spans 13 amino acids. Trimming took 6 bases from V and 3 from J; bases not matched to a gene: 6. Per germline, CDR1 SQVTM and CDR2 ANQGSEA.

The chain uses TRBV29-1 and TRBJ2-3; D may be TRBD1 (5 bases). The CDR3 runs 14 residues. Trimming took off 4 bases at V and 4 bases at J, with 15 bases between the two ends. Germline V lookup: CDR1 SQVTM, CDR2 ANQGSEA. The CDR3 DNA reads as TGCAGCGTTGTGGACAAAGTGGGCGCAGATACGCAGTATTTT. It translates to CSVVDKVGADTQYF.

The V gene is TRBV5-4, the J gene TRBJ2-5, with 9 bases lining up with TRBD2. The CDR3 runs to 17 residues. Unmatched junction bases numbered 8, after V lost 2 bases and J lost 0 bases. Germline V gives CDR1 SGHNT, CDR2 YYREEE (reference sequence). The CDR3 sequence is CASSFRAGGAYQETQYF. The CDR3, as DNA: TGTGCCAGCAGCTTTAGAGCGGGAGGAGCGTACCAAGAGACCCAGTACTTC.

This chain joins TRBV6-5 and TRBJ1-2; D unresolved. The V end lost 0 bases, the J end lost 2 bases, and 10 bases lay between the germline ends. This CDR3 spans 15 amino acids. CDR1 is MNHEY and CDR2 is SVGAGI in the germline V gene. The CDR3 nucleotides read TGTGCCAGCAGTTACTCGAGGTCGCAGAACTATGGCTACACCTTC. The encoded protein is CASSYSRSQNYGYTF.

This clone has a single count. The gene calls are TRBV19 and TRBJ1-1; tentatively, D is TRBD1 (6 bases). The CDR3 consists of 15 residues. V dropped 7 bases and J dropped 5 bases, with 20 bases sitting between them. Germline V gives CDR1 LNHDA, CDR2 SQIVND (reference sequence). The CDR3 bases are TGTGCCAGTACCCTTAGGGGAGGGGGGGTGACTGAAGCTTTCTTT. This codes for CASTLRGGGVTEAFF.